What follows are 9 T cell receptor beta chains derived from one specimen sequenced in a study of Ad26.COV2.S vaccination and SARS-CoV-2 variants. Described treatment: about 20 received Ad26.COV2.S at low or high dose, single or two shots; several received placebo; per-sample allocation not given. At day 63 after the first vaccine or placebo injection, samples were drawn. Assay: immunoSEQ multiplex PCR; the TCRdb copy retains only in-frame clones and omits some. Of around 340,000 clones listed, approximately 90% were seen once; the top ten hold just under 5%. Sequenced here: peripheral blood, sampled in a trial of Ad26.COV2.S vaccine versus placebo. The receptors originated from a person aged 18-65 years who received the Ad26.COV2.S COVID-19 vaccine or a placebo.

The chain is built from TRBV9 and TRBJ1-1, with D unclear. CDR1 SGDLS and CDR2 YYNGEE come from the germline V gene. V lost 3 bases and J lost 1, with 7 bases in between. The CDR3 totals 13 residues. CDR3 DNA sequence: TGTGCCAGCAGCGCCGAGAGGAACACTGAAGCTTTCTTT. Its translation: CASSAERNTEAFF.

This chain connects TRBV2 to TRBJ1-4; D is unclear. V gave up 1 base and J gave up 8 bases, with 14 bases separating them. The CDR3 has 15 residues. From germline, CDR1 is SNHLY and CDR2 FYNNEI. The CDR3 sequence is CASSEGASSGEKLFF. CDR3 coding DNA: TGTGCCAGCAGTGAAGGCGCCTCCAGCGGCGAAAAACTGTTTTTT.

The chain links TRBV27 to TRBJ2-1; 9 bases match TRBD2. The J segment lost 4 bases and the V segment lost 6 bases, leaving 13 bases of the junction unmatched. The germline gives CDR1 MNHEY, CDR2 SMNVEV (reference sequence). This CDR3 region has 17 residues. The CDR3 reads CASSTSSGGGSYNEQFF. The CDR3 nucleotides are TGTGCCAGCAGCACGAGTAGCGGGGGTGGATCATACAATGAGCAGTTCTTC.

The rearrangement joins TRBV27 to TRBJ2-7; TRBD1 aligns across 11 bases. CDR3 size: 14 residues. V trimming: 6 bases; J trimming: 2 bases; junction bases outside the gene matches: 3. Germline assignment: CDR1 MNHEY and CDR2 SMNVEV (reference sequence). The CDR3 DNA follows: TGTGCCAGCAGACCGGGACAGGGGGCCTACGAGCAGTACTTC. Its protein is CASRPGQGAYEQYF.

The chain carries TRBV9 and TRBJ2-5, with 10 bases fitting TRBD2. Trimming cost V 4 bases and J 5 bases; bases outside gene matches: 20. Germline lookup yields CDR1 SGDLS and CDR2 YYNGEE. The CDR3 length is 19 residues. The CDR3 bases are TGTGCCAGCAGCCCCAGGGGTTATAGGGCTAGCGGGAGAGGGGAGACCCAGTACTTC. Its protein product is CASSPRGYRASGRGETQYF.

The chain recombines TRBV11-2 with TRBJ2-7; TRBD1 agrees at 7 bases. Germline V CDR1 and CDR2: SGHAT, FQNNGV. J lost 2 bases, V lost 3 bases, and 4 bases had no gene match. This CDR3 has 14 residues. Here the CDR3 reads CASSFGTGAYEQYF. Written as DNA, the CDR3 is TGTGCCAGCAGCTTCGGAACAGGGGCCTACGAGCAGTACTTC.

In nucleotides, the CDR3 is TGTGCCAGCAGTTCCCCGGTGAATGAGCAGTTCTTC. The encoded protein is CASSSPVNEQFF. The chain couples TRBV6-6 to TRBJ2-1; D gene unclear. Germline-derived CDR1 and CDR2 are MNHNY and SVGAGI (reference sequence). Trimming cost V 4 bases and J 7 bases, with 8 bases left between them. The CDR3 is 12 residues long.

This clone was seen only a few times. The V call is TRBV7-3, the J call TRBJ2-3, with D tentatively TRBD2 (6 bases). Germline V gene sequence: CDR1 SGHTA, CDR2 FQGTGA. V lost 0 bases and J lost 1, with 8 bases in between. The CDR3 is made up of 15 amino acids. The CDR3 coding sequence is TGTGCCAGCAGCTTAACTAGCGGCCGCACAGATACGCAGTATTTT. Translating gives CASSLTSGRTDTQYF.

The CDR3 protein is CASSVGTGNEQFF. The CDR3 DNA reads as TGTGCCAGCAGCGTGGGCACAGGGAATGAGCAGTTCTTC. The chain combines TRBV9 with TRBJ2-1; tentative D call: TRBD1 (6 bases). Trimming removed 2 bases from V and 7 bases from J, with 10 bases in between. The CDR3 is 13 residues long. Germline V gives CDR1 SGDLS, CDR2 YYNGEE.